Shown below are 18 T cell receptor beta chains from a single sample sequenced in a study of T cell repertoires in cytomegalovirus infection. These receptors have no known antigen. TCRdb called the reads again in MiXCR, with one record for every CDR3 protein. Of roughly 90,000 distinct CDR3 sequences listed, roughly a quarter are singletons. Sequences were derived from CD8+ T cells from cultured PBMCs, sampled from culture after CMV antigen stimulation. The receptor source for this set is a human donor in good health (CMV status not recorded). Some clones in this sample may be carry-over from other donors' samples.

The gene calls are TRBV7-6 and TRBJ1-6, with D perhaps matching TRBD1 (5 bases). Germline V gene data show CDR1 as SGHVS and CDR2 as FNYEAQ. V was shortened by 5 bases and J by 10 bases, with 9 bases between the two germline ends. The CDR3 runs 12 residues. In nucleotides, the CDR3 is TGTGCCAGCAGCCATCAGGGCTCACCCCTCCACTTT. Encoded protein: CASSHQGSPLHF.

There are a few counts of this clonotype. The chain couples TRBV4-3 to TRBJ2-3, with TRBD1 identical over 9 bases. J gave up 5 bases and V 1 base, and 4 bases lay outside the gene matches. This CDR3 is built from 15 residues. Germline V CDR1 and CDR2: LGHNA, YSLEER. The CDR3 protein is CASSQGDRAKDTQYF. Here the CDR3 DNA reads TGCGCCAGCAGCCAAGGGGACAGGGCGAAAGATACGCAGTATTTT.

The rearrangement links TRBV19 to TRBJ2-7; TRBD1 matches 9 bases. This CDR3 comprises 13 residues. The J segment lost 5 bases and the V segment lost 8 bases, leaving 7 bases of the junction unmatched. Germline loops: CDR1 LNHDA, CDR2 SQIVND (reference sequence). The DNA for the CDR3 is TGTGCCAGTGCAACCAGGACAGGGGACGAGCAGTACTTC. Protein sequence: CASATRTGDEQYF.

The chain uses TRBV6-1 and TRBJ2-3; a possible D gene is TRBD2 (5 bases). The CDR3 spans 14 residues. Trimming removed 2 bases from V and 0 bases from J, with 6 bases in between. CDR1 and CDR2 from the germline V gene are MNHNS and SASEGT. CDR3 sequence reads: CASSEWTSTDTQYF. The DNA for the CDR3 is TGTGCCAGCAGTGAATGGACTAGCACAGATACGCAGTATTTT.

This clonotype was detected only a few times. CDR3 residues: CASSLLGGIREAFF. Here the CDR3 DNA reads TGCGCCAGCAGCTTGTTGGGGGGGATTCGTGAAGCTTTCTTT. V usage is TRBV5-1 and J usage is TRBJ1-1, with TRBD1 as a possible D gene (5 bases). V was shortened by 1 base and J by 7 bases, with 14 bases between the two germline ends. The CDR3 extends over 14 amino acids. Germline assignment: CDR1 SGHRS and CDR2 YFSETQ.

The rearrangement links TRBV9 to TRBJ1-6; a weak D match, TRBD1 (5 bases). Deletions cut 0 bases from V and 7 bases from J, with 14 bases between. The CDR3 spans 16 residues. Germline CDR1 and CDR2: SGDLS and YYNGEE. The CDR3 spells CASSVDRFRGNSPLHF. CDR3 DNA: TGTGCCAGCAGCGTAGACAGGTTCAGAGGGAATTCACCCCTCCACTTT.

J is TRBJ2-1 and V is TRBV27; D unclear. CDR1 is MNHEY, CDR2 SMNVEV, per germline (reference sequence). Trimming removed 1 base at V and 2 bases at J, with 9 bases between. The CDR3 runs to 15 residues. This chain's CDR3 is CASSLFQPPYNEQFF. CDR3 bases: TGTGCCAGCAGTTTATTCCAACCCCCCTACAATGAGCAGTTCTTC.

The rearrangement links TRBV6-1 to TRBJ1-5; possibly TRBD1 for D (5 bases). The ends were cut back, 4 bases at V and 0 bases at J, with 13 bases in the middle. This CDR3 spans 16 amino acids. Germline CDR1 MNHNS, CDR2 SASEGT. The CDR3 reads CASSGPQGYSNQPQHF. The CDR3 DNA is TGTGCCAGCAGTGGTCCTCAGGGTTATAGCAATCAGCCCCAGCATTTT.

This clonotype was counted at least ten times. The J gene is TRBJ2-3, the V gene TRBV7-6, with TRBD2 matching over 7 bases. With V trimmed by 1 base and J by 1 base, 5 bases remained unmatched. The CDR3 contains 16 residues. CDR1 and CDR2 from the germline V gene are SGHVS and FNYEAQ. The CDR3 sequence: CASSLGPSGGTDTQYF. The CDR3 region has the DNA TGTGCCAGCAGCTTAGGCCCTAGCGGAGGCACAGATACGCAGTATTTT.

This clonotype has just a few counts. The genes are TRBV27 and TRBJ2-5, with TRBD1 as a possible D gene (6 bases). This CDR3 is built from 14 residues. The V end was cut by 1 base, the J end by 4 bases, with 10 bases between. CDR1 is MNHEY, CDR2 SMNVEV, per germline (reference sequence). The CDR3 reads CASSLFGGGETQYF. The CDR3 region has the DNA TGTGCCAGCAGTTTATTTGGGGGCGGAGAGACCCAGTACTTC.

Remarks on this clonotype: A much larger clone lies a single base off, so this may be a read error. The chain is built from TRBV12-3 or TRBV12-4 and TRBJ2-1; possibly TRBD2 for D (5 bases). The CDR3 extends over 15 amino acids. Trimming removed 2 bases from V and 4 bases from J, with 12 bases in between. CDR3 residues: CASSLIARVYNEQFF. The CDR3 DNA is TGTGCCAGCAGTTTAATAGCGCGAGTATACAATGAGCAGTTCTTC.

The chain links TRBV29-1 to TRBJ1-4; no reliable D call. Germline values: CDR1 SQVTM, CDR2 ANQGSEA. V lost 0 bases and J lost 5, with 7 bases in between. This CDR3 contains 13 residues. CDR3 in amino acids: CSVEDTGNEKLFF. The CDR3 bases are TGCAGCGTTGAAGATACGGGAAATGAAAAACTGTTTTTT.

V gene TRBV13 combines with J gene TRBJ2-3, with D hard to call. In germline, CDR1 is PRHDT, CDR2 FYEKMQ (reference sequence). V was cut by 5 bases and J by 4 bases, with 4 bases left in between. This CDR3 spans 11 amino acids. The CDR3 here is CASSKADTQYF. The CDR3 bases are TGTGCCAGCAGCAAGGCAGATACGCAGTATTTT.

The chain combines TRBV9 with TRBJ2-1; 9 nucleotides match TRBD2. Germline CDR1 SGDLS, CDR2 YYNGEE. The CDR3 contains 16 residues. V lost 3 bases, J lost 0 bases, and 4 bases stayed unmatched. CDR3 residues: CASSGLAGISYNEQFF. The CDR3 bases are TGTGCCAGCAGCGGCCTAGCGGGGATCTCCTACAATGAGCAGTTCTTC.

The chain couples TRBV20-1 to TRBJ1-6; D is undetermined. Germline V CDR1 and CDR2: DFQATT, SNEGSKA (reference sequence). This CDR3 spans 15 amino acids. The ends were cut back, 0 bases at V and 0 bases at J, with 6 bases in the middle. The CDR3 is CSARDPGSYNSPLHF. CDR3 DNA: TGCAGTGCTAGAGATCCGGGCTCCTATAATTCACCCCTCCACTTT.

V gene TRBV19 combines with J gene TRBJ2-7; a possible D gene is TRBD2 (5 bases). Germline V gene data show CDR1 as LNHDA and CDR2 as SQIVND (reference sequence). Trimming left V 2 bases short and J 3 bases short, with 11 bases between. The CDR3 is made up of 14 amino acids. In DNA, the CDR3 is TGTGCCAGTAGTATATTTCCCGGGGACTACGAGCAGTACTTC. The encoded protein is CASSIFPGDYEQYF.

This clonotype was seen a few times. The chain employs TRBV6-5 and TRBJ2-7, with 10 bases lining up with TRBD2. CDR3 length: 15 amino acids. Trimming removed 5 bases from V and 1 base from J; junction bases left unmatched: 5. CDR1 MNHEY and CDR2 SVGAGI come from the germline V gene. This chain's CDR3 is CASSTTSGDSYEQYF. CDR3 DNA sequence: TGTGCCAGCAGTACTACTAGCGGGGATTCCTACGAGCAGTACTTC.

The rearrangement uses TRBV27 and TRBJ1-2, with D possibly being TRBD1 (6 bases). The V gene's germline CDR1 is MNHEY and CDR2 SMNVEV (reference sequence). Trimming took 6 bases from V and 4 from J, leaving 15 bases between them. The CDR3 has 14 residues. CDR3: CASSPGANLYGYTF. The DNA of the CDR3 is TGTGCCAGCAGCCCAGGGGCCAATCTCTATGGCTACACCTTC.